A selection of T cell receptor beta chains follows, all from one sample in a study of cytomegalovirus exposure and HLA in healthy donors. Using immunoSEQ multiplex PCR, the repertoire was profiled, and TCRdb retains in-frame clones only, with some absent. The sample carries approximately 280,000 clones, 85% to 90% recorded once. Sequencing used PBMCs. The receptors derive from a woman aged 18-30 years in good health and CMV-seronegative. The conserved cysteine and the conserved F or W are not part of the CDR3 here.

J gene,V gene,CDR3 protein
TRBJ2-5,TRBV7-7,ASSSGTAMFETQY
TRBJ2-1,TRBV6-5,ASSDRRAGAVV
TRBJ2-5,TRBV6-5,ASSYRLGKETQY
TRBJ1-4,TRBV7-9,ASSQEETNEKLF
TRBJ2-5,TRBV6-5,ASSSVPGQGWETQY
TRBJ1-5,TRBV2,ASRGGRPYSNQPQH
TRBJ2-2,TRBV6-6,ASRAGMNTGELF
TRBJ1-2,TRBV6-6,ASSPSGMRNYGYT
TRBJ1-2,TRBV19,ASSQGQPRHGYT
TRBJ2-7,TRBV6-1,ASSEARLYEQGYEQY
TRBJ1-6,TRBV25-1,ASSVRDRVGSPLH
TRBJ2-7,TRBV30,AWRASYEQY
TRBJ1-2,TRBV2,ASSGFGDGYT
TRBJ1-3,TRBV28,ASSPMRGGGNTIY
TRBJ1-1,TRBV18,ASSPQEGKEAF
TRBJ2-1,TRBV7-2,ASSPTKDNEQF
TRBJ2-7,TRBV7-9,ASSRDYVLYEQY
TRBJ2-2,TRBV7-9,ASSLDRVRTGELF
TRBJ2-1,TRBV29-1,SVPYRGDHNEQF
.,TRBV28,ATDKPPGELF
TRBJ2-1,TRBV9,ASSAPISDPQEGEQF
TRBJ1-5,TRBV19,ATKGEGDQPQH
TRBJ1-1,TRBV18,ASSPSDRGLGTEAF
TRBJ2-5,TRBV5-4,ASSFGLAGGPRETQY
TRBJ1-2,TRBV2,ARSPGQAIPLNYGYT
TRBJ1-1,TRBV4-1,ASSQAAPGQLNTEAF
TRBJ2-7,TRBV6-5,ASSQSYEQY
TRBJ2-1,TRBV6-1,ASSEVTGVEF
TRBJ2-5,TRBV15,ATSRDEAGGRVEQEPQY
TRBJ2-5,TRBV15,ATSRQGLEQETQY
TRBJ2-3,TRBV11-2,ASSDMTGSTDTQY
TRBJ1-2,TRBV19,ASRDPGQGIIGYT
TRBJ1-1,TRBV6-5,ASSYMANTEAF
TRBJ1-1,TRBV4-1,ASSLQGDSLIEAF
TRBJ2-7,TRBV15,ATSRDRGGMAEQY
TRBJ2-2,TRBV7-5,ARSWYYPGLEDGELF
TRBJ1-6,TRBV7-9,SSSRTGISSYNSPLH
TRBJ1-5,TRBV29-1,SVVGDGGDQPQH
TRBJ1-6,TRBV2,ASSEAQGASPLH